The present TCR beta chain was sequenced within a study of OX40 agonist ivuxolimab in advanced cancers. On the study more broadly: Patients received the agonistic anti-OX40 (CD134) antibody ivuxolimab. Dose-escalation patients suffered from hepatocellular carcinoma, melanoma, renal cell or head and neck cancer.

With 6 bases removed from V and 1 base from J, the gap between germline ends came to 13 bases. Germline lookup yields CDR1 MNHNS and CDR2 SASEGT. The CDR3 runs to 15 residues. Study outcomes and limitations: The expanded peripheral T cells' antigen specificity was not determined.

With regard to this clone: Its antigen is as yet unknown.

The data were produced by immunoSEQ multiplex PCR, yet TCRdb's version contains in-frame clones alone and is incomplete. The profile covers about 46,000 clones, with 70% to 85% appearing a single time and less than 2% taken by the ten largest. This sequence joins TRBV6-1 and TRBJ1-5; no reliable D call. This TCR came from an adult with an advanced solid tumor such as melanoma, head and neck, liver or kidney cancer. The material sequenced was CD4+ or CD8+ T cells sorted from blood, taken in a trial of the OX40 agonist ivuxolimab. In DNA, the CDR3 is TGTGCCAGCAGGGCGGGTTTGGGGAGCAATCAGCCCCAGCATTTT. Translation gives CASRAGLGSNQPQHF.